Listed here is a single T cell receptor beta chain. The target antigen is unknown. Gene names and germline refer to mouse. The read terminates 4 residues before the CDR3 end, so the remaining end is supplied by the germline J gene. The identical CDR3 is also encoded by other nucleotide sequences in the sample. The sequencing template was cDNA reverse transcribed from extracted RNA. TCRdb's table, derived via immunoSEQ multiplex PCR, lists solely in-frame clones and lacks some. The data show roughly 120,000 clones, none appearing only once, with about 20% held by the ten largest. This entry comes from a study of CD8+ T cells in alopecia areata. CDR3 length equals 13 residues. Per the germline V gene, CDR1 is NNHNN and CDR2 is SYGAGS (reference sequence). Overall study findings and caveats: Higher clonality was seen in lesional scalp than in normal scalp, especially in alopecia totalis/universalis.

This TCR was sampled from a C3H/HeJ mouse with alopecia areata. The MHC haplotype recorded for the strain is H2-k. The sample consisted of lesional skin. The chain links TRBV13-2 to TRBJ2-5; 10 bases map to TRBD2. The covered CDR3 bases are TGTGCCAGCGCAGACTGGGGGGAAGAC. Amino acids: CASADWGED. In full, the CDR3 reads CASADWGEDTQYF.